This T cell receptor beta chain was obtained from a study of glioma-infiltrating T cells after dendritic cell vaccination. The germline V gene encodes CDR1 MGHRA and CDR2 YSYEKL. Deletions cut 0 bases from V and 0 bases from J, with 9 bases between. This CDR3 region has 16 residues. The table came from immunoSEQ multiplex PCR; TCRdb's copy has only in-frame clones and leaves some out. The table includes just under 85,000 clones, 80% to 90% detected once. The sample consisted of blood, taken before dendritic cell vaccination. This sequence originates from a human donor with glioblastoma. The chain is built from TRBV4-1 and TRBJ1-3, with no clear D. The DNA of the CDR3 is TGCGCCAGCAGCCAAGATCGACTGAACTCTGGAAACACCATATATTTT. It translates to CASSQDRLNSGNTIYF.